The source of this TCR beta chain is a study of T cell clonotyping in hematopoietic cell transplantation (dated by TCRdb to the early 2020s). Some background on the complete study: Recipient samples taken before transplant were obtained following cytoreduction. Recruitment of patients ran from 2015 to early 2017, and follow-up continued until September 2020 or until death. The study collected around 150 blood samples from 35 to 40 consecutive transplant recipients and their related donors. What the authors observed across the whole study: Broader TCR repertoire diversity after transplant was predicted by Inverse Simpson Index values from donors and from recipients before transplant. Recipient TCR diversity fell after transplant, with pathologically expanded clonotypes rising progressively from day 30 to day 180. Only a small fraction of recipient repertoires overlapped donor repertoires, with over 95% appearing de novo at the given depth. The sample size was limited, and because cells were not sorted, the contributions of CD4 and CD8 repertoires could not be separated.

The intended sense of this specimen's time point label: recipient sample about 28 days before transplant, after cytoreduction. Recipient blood was collected about 28 days before transplant and at days 30, 100 and 180 after transplant. Nuclei Lysis Solution was used to extract genomic DNA from fresh or cryopreserved unfractionated peripheral blood mononuclear cells. The CDR3 numbers 14 residues from cysteine through phenylalanine. The entry retains the CDR3 DNA only, 42 bases that are in frame from base 1. V gives up 1 base and J gives up 7 bases, and the segment between their germline ends measures 10 bases. Taken from the germline V gene, the CDR1 and CDR2 loops are MNHNS and SASEGT. This clone was detected once. It has no known antigen specificity. The sample holds no much larger clone one base away, and base qualities are not on file. The immunoSEQ assay, a bias-controlled multiplex PCR using V- and J-specific primers, was used to amplify TCR beta CDR3 regions from genomic DNA. In a second PCR step, the CDR3 amplicons were tagged with a proprietary barcode plus Illumina adapter sequences. An Illumina MiSeq instrument was used to sequence the CDR3 libraries. Per the original workflow: Export and quality control were handled in immunoSEQ Analyzer 3.0, while downstream analyses relied on R Bioconductor and Immunarch. Repertoire metrics were calculated using only productive rearrangements within the normalized downsampled data set. In the normalized cohort, clonotypes with more than 5 templates were defined as pathologically expanded. Repertoire diversity was measured with the Inverse Simpson Index. To capture all clonotypes, CMV-specificity analyses were performed on the non-normalized data set. The immuneACCESS repertoire file appears here via TCRdb, limited to in-frame rearrangements. These files lack a portion of the clones; in checked studies, under half of the deficit traces to unresolved V genes, and the cause of the others is not known. Clone size and the V and J calls come from that table; the DNA yielded D and trimming. The sample table records about 41,000 clones; 80% to 85% of these occur just once. The ten largest clones take up approximately 5.7% of the sample.

This specimen was peripheral blood mononuclear cells, taken before stem cell transplant. The clonotype originates from a man in his fifties or sixties with myelodysplastic syndrome. Some clones in this sample may be carry-over from other donors' samples. The chain links TRBV6-1 with TRBJ1-4; a weak D assignment points to TRBD1 (5 bases agree). The sequenced DNA is TGTGCCAGCAGTGAAGGAGGGGCACTTGAAAAACTGTTTTTT. The translation is CASSEGGALEKLFF.